This T cell receptor beta chain originates from a study of shared clonotypes between healthy human individuals (dated by TCRdb to about 2020). Background on the whole study: Two women and a few men aged 18 to 49 years were included in the cohort. For each donor, CD4 naive and CD4 memory were each run on three plates, CD8 naive on two plates, and CD8 memory on one plate. To estimate repertoire size and how much clonotype sharing occurs between individuals, the study deeply sequenced the blood TCR repertoires of about 5 healthy adults. Different laboratories and diverse techniques were used to prepare libraries and sequence TCR repertoires, to increase sequencing depth and limit assay-specific biases. Each donor's leukapheresis produced roughly between about 0.85 and 10 billion PBMCs. Overall study results and their limits: Pairwise subsampling indicated that sequencing depth was expected to affect the degree of clonotype sharing among donors. Only blood was sampled, and tissue TCR repertoires likely differ from those in blood. Compared with non-shared clonotypes, clonotypes shared by all four sorted-subset donors had higher generation probabilities. Rarefaction of sorted-subset datasets indicated incomplete sequencing despite the large sequencing depth. Estimated clonotype richness was generally larger for naive than for memory subsets. About 5% of naive CD4, more than 3% of naive CD8, 2.3% of memory CD4, and around 0.42% of memory CD8 clonotypes were shared across several donors. Because the study included only a small number of donors, the genetic and exposure-history diversity represented was limited.

The donors were healthy, HIV-negative adults with no recently reported acute infections or vaccinations. Only Caucasian adults living in Nashville, Tennessee, USA were represented among the donors. CD4+ T cells were enriched by magnetic negative selection, after which naive cells were positively selected on CD45RA and the negative fraction was taken as the memory subset. Blood was obtained by leukapheresis, after which PBMCs were separated by Ficoll-Histopaque density gradient centrifugation and cryopreserved in liquid nitrogen vapor phase. Purity and quantity of every magnetically sorted T cell population were checked by analytical flow cytometry. From each sorted fraction, genomic DNA was isolated and quantified by UV absorbance on a Nanodrop 2000c. A word on this clone: Its antigen specificity is not known. Base qualities are not at hand, and no much larger clone is one base apart.

TCR CDR3 regions were amplified from genomic DNA by multiplex PCR using the deep immunoSEQ assay. Extracted genomic DNA from each cell subset was distributed evenly across all wells of several immunoSEQ 96-well plates, and each plate was treated as a replicate. For sorted subsets, around 0.2 ug of genomic DNA, equivalent to roughly 33,000 T cell genomes, went into each replicate PCR. The purified libraries were quantified using a Qubit 3.0 fluorometer, sized with a Bioanalyzer 2100, and then quantified again using the KAPA Library Quantification kit. A separate single-read 150-cycle Illumina NextSeq 550 flow cell was used to sequence each immunoSEQ 96-well plate. From the authors' description of their analysis: Because the immunoSEQ output held only junctional sequences and lacked quality scores, the filtering could not match the filtering applied to full-length reads. Sequences were annotated with PyIR, a Python wrapper for IgBLAST v1.9, using IMGT germline references to assign V/J genes and CDR3. Reads were removed for weak V/J assignments (E-value above 1e-6), missing CDR3, stop codons, out-of-frame junctions, or ambiguous translated residues. A V3J clonotype was defined by an identical inferred V gene, J gene, and CDR3 amino acid sequence. To compute the percentage overlap between repertoires, the number of shared unique clonotypes was divided by the size of the smaller repertoire. Richness of each repertoire was evaluated using RTK rarefaction, the Chao1 estimator, and Recon v2.1 estimates of unobserved clonotypes. Generation probabilities for all TCRbeta clonotypes obtained by the gDNA method from a few donors were computed using OLGA. TCRdb provides this immuneACCESS table in a form limited to in-frame rearrangements. Some clones are lacking; in checked studies, under half of them reflect an unresolved V gene, and why the rest are absent is not known. V and J calls plus clone size are reproduced from that table; the DNA served to infer D and trimming. The sample contains millions of clones, 90% to 95% of them found a single time. The top ten clonotypes cover under 0.45% of the sample.

The source of this sequence is a man younger than 35 in good health. Some clones in this sample may be carry-over from other donors' samples. The sequencing sample was made of naive CD4+ T cells from PBMCs. In the paper's terms, the cell subset or site label means: CD45RA+ positively selected.

The nucleotides are TGTGCCAGCAGCTCTCGTTGGGACACCGGGGAGCTGTTTTTT. Its amino acids are CASSSRWDTGELFF. The V and J genes are TRBV7-7 and TRBJ2-2; the D gene cannot be resolved reliably. The CDR1 and CDR2 encoded by the germline V gene (reference sequence) are SSHAT and FNYEAQ. From its cysteine to its phenylalanine, the CDR3 spans 14 amino acids. The sequence is cut down to CDR3 DNA, 42 bases in frame from base 1. Trimming at the junction amounts to 4 bases on V and 3 bases on J, and the germline ends lie 9 bases apart.